A selection of T cell receptor beta chains follows, all from one sample in a study of CD8+CD57+ T cells in acquired aplastic anemia. TCRdb reprocessed the reads with MiXCR, giving one entry per CDR3 protein. The sample holds 100,000 to 150,000 distinct CDR3 sequences, approximately 50% seen once. What was sequenced was sorted CD4+, CD8+, or CD8+CD57+ T cells (not recorded which) from PBMCs. Receptor source: a human donor with aplastic anemia. CDR3s include the opening cysteine and the closing phenylalanine or tryptophan. The D gene is left open where the match is weak. For some rows the clone size is stated as once, few or many, or as a class when expanded; others skip it.

D gene	V gene	clone size	J gene	CDR3 protein	CDR3 DNA
TRBD2	TRBV9	few	TRBJ2-3	CASSVGTSGRTDTQYF	TGTGCCAGCAGCGTAGGGACTAGCGGCCGCACAGATACGCAGTATTTT
-	TRBV27	-	TRBJ2-6	CASSLSGTGANVLTF	TGTGCCAGCAGTTTATCAGGAACTGGGGCCAACGTCCTGACTTTC
TRBD1	TRBV12-3/TRBV12-4	many	TRBJ2-1	CASSSGDSTWEQFF	TGTGCCAGCAGTTCAGGGGACAGCACATGGGAGCAGTTCTTC
-	TRBV3-1	-	TRBJ2-1	CASSLGRAPYNEQFF	TGTGCCAGCAGCCTCGGGCGGGCCCCCTACAATGAGCAGTTCTTC
TRBD1	TRBV19	many	TRBJ2-3	CASSIDPTGGMTDTQYF	TGTGCCAGTAGTATAGATCCCACAGGGGGCATGACAGATACGCAGTATTTT
TRBD2	TRBV7-8	-	TRBJ2-7	CASSPFEVGGASEQYF	TGTGCCAGCAGCCCGTTCGAGGTCGGGGGGGCCTCGGAGCAGTACTTC
-	TRBV2	-	TRBJ1-5	CASTEVGARQPQHF	TGTGCCAGCACCGAGGTGGGGGCCCGGCAGCCCCAGCATTTT
TRBD1	TRBV24-1	-	TRBJ1-2	CASTTGGYGYTF	TGTGCCAGCACGACAGGGGGCTATGGCTACACCTTC
-	TRBV20-1	-	TRBJ1-3	CSARPRRGAGNTIYF	TGCAGTGCTAGACCCCGACGGGGGGCTGGAAACACCATATATTTT
-	TRBV29-1	-	TRBJ1-2	CSVEVGGFTNYGYTF	TGCAGCGTTGAAGTCGGAGGGTTCACTAACTATGGCTACACCTTC
TRBD1	TRBV20-1	-	TRBJ1-5	CSARDGTGTNQPQHF	TGCAGTGCTAGAGATGGGACAGGGACGAATCAGCCCCAGCATTTT
TRBD2	TRBV19	-	TRBJ2-7	CASSGGTPAYEQYF	TGTGCCAGTAGCGGGGGGACCCCGGCCTACGAGCAGTACTTC
-	TRBV20-1	few	TRBJ2-3	CSARGVRSTDTQYF	TGCAGTGCTAGAGGAGTAAGATCCACAGATACGCAGTATTTT
-	TRBV4-1	-	TRBJ2-7	CASKPRRGVYEQYF	TGCGCCAGCAAACCTCGACGGGGAGTCTACGAGCAGTACTTC
-	TRBV9	many	TRBJ1-1	CASSDQVDTEAFF	TGTGCCAGCAGCGATCAAGTGGACACTGAAGCTTTCTTT
-	TRBV12-3/TRBV12-4	many	TRBJ2-7	CASSLDGGTYEQYF	TGTGCCAGCAGTTTAGACGGAGGCACCTACGAGCAGTACTTC
TRBD1	TRBV10-3	-	TRBJ1-1	CAISGSPGTGMNTEAFF	TGTGCCATCAGTGGATCCCCAGGGACAGGGATGAACACTGAAGCTTTCTTT
-	TRBV9	many	TRBJ1-1	CASSGGAGEAFF	TGTGCCAGCAGCGGCGGGGCCGGCGAGGCTTTCTTT
TRBD1	TRBV9	-	TRBJ1-5	CASRPGQGEQPQHF	TGTGCCAGCAGGCCGGGACAGGGCGAACAGCCCCAGCATTTT
-	TRBV20-1	-	TRBJ1-2	CSASTLFRDQGYTF	TGCAGTGCTAGCACCCTTTTCAGGGACCAGGGCTACACCTTC
-	TRBV7-2	many	TRBJ2-1	CASSLLLLGGGEQFF	TGTGCCAGCAGCTTACTCCTGCTGGGAGGGGGTGAGCAGTTCTTC
-	TRBV4-3	many	TRBJ2-7	CASSQEGGTYEQYF	TGCGCCAGCAGCCAAGAAGGGGGGACCTACGAGCAGTACTTC
-	TRBV5-1	-	TRBJ2-7	CASSRQGMELYEQYF	TGCGCCAGCAGCCGCCAGGGGATGGAGCTCTACGAGCAGTACTTC
-	TRBV27	few	TRBJ2-7	CASSPPTRTYEQYF	TGTGCCAGCAGTCCGCCGACTAGGACCTACGAGCAGTACTTC
-	TRBV19	-	TRBJ2-3	CASSTSPGAFTDTQYF	TGTGCCAGTAGTACCTCACCGGGGGCCTTCACAGATACGCAGTATTTT
-	TRBV19	-	TRBJ2-1	CASSIGISYNEQFF	TGTGCCAGTAGTATTGGGATCTCCTACAATGAGCAGTTCTTC
TRBD1	TRBV6-1	many	TRBJ1-5	CASRQGPNANQPQHF	TGTGCCAGCAGACAGGGGCCTAACGCCAATCAGCCCCAGCATTTT
-	TRBV13	many	TRBJ2-7	CASSLASPPYEQYF	TGTGCCAGCAGCTTAGCCTCGCCTCCCTACGAGCAGTACTTC